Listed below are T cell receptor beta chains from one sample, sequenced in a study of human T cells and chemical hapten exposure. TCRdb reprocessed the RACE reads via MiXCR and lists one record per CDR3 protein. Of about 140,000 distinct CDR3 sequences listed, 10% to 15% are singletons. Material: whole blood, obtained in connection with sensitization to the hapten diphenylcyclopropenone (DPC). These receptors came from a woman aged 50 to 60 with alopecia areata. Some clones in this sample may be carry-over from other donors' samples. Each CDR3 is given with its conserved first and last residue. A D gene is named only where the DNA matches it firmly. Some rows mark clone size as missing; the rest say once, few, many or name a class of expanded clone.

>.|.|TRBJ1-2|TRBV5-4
TGTGCCAGCAGCTGGGGGGACTTTAACTATGGCTACACCTTC
CASSWGDFNYGYTF
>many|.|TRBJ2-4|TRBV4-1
TGCGCCAGCAGCCAAGAGCTTGGCCTCCTCCAGAACATTCAGTACTTC
CASSQELGLLQNIQYF
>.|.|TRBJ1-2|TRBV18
TGTGCCAGCTCATCGCGCGGAGGGTTTGGCTACACCTTC
CASSSRGGFGYTF
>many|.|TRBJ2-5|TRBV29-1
TGCAGCGTTTCGGGAGAGACCCAGTACTTC
CSVSGETQYF
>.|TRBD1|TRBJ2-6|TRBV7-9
TGTGCCAGCAGCCGAGGACGGGACAGGGGGCAAACTGGGGCCAACGTCCTGACTTTC
CASSRGRDRGQTGANVLTF
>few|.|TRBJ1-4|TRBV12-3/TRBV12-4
TGTGCCAGCACCCCAGGCGGGGGAGGAAAGACTAATGAAAAACTGTTTTTT
CASTPGGGGKTNEKLFF
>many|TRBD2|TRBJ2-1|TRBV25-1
TGTGCCAGCAGCGGTAGCGGGATACGCTCCTACAATGAGCAGTTCTTC
CASSGSGIRSYNEQFF
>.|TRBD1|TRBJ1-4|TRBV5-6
TGTGCCAGCAGCTCGGGACAGGGGGCATCTAATGAAAAACTGTTTTTT
CASSSGQGASNEKLFF
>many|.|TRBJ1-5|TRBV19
TGTGCCAGTAGTATTGGGGCAGCAGAGCCCCAGCATTTT
CASSIGAAEPQHF
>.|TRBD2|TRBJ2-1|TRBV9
TGTGCCAGCAGCTCCCCGGGACTAGCGGGAATCAATGAGCAGTTCTTC
CASSSPGLAGINEQFF
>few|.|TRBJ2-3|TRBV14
TGTGCCAGCAGCCAAGGGGGGAGCGGAGGGGCAGATACGCAGTATTTT
CASSQGGSGGADTQYF
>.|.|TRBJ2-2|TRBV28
TGTGCCAGCACTTCGGCGGGGCGCACCGGGGAGCTGTTTTTT
CASTSAGRTGELFF
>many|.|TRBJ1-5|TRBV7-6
TGTGCCAGCACCCCCGGGGGGGGATTAAGCAATCAGCCCCAGCATTTT
CASTPGGGLSNQPQHF
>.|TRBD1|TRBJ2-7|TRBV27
TGTGCCAGCCGGGGACAGGGGGAATACGAGCAGTACTTC
CASRGQGEYEQYF
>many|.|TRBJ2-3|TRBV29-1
TGCAGCGCGTGCTCGGAGAGCACAGATACGCAGTATTTT
CSACSESTDTQYF
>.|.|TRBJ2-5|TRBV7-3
TGTGCCAGCAGCTCCGCTGGCGGGAATGGGGAGACCCAGTACTTC
CASSSAGGNGETQYF
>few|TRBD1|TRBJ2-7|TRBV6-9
TGTGCCGGAACTGACAGGGTATTATACGAGCAGTACTTC
CAGTDRVLYEQYF
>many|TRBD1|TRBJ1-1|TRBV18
TGTGCCAGCTCACCACCGGGACAGGGTGTGAACACTGAAGCTTTCTTT
CASSPPGQGVNTEAFF
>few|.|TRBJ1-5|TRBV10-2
TGCGCCAGCAGTGAGCTGGGGGCGAGCCGAAATCAGCCCCAGCATTTT
CASSELGASRNQPQHF
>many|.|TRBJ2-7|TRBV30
TGTGCCGCCGGCGGGTCCTACGAGCAGTACTTC
CAAGGSYEQYF
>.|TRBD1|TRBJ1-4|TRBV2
TGTGCCAGCAGTGTGGACAGGTCAACTAATGAAAAACTGTTTTTT
CASSVDRSTNEKLFF
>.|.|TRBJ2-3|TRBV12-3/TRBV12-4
TGTGCCAGCAGTCCCGAGACGCAGTATTTT
CASSPETQYF
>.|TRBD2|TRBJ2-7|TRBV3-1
TGTGCCAGCAGCCGGAACCCGCCGGGACTAGCGTCCGACGAGCAGTACTTC
CASSRNPPGLASDEQYF
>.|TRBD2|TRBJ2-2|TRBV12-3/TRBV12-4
TGTGCCAGCAGCGGGGGACTAAACACCGGGGAGCTGTTTTTT
CASSGGLNTGELFF
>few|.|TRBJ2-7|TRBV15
TGTGCCACCAGCAGAGATATCGGGGGTGGCGAGCAGTACTTC
CATSRDIGGGEQYF
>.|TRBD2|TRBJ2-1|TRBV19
TGTGCCAGTAGTATAGGTACTAGCGGGAGGGCCAATGAGCAGTTCTTC
CASSIGTSGRANEQFF
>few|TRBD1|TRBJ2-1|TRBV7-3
TGTGCCAGCAGCTTAGACAGGGGACCCTACAATGAGCAGTTCTTC
CASSLDRGPYNEQFF
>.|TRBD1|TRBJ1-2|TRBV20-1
TGCAGTGCTGGGACAGTTCCTTCTAACTATGGCTACACCTTC
CSAGTVPSNYGYTF
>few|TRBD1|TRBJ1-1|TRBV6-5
TGTGCCAGCAGTTCCCAGGGGGGAGATACTGAAGCTTTCTTT
CASSSQGGDTEAFF
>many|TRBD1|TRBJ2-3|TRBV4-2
TGTGCCAGCAGCCAAGATGGAGACAGGGGGCTGGTAGATACGCAGTATTTT
CASSQDGDRGLVDTQYF
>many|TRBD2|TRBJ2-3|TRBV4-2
TGTGCCAGCAGCCGGGGTTCGGCGGGAGACACAGATACGCAGTATTTT
CASSRGSAGDTDTQYF
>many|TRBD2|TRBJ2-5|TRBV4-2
TGTGCCAGCAGCCAAAGAAGACTAGCGGGAGTGGAGACCCAGTACTTC
CASSQRRLAGVETQYF
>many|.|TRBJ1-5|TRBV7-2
TGTGCCAGCAGCTTAAGGGGTCAGCCCCAGCATTTT
CASSLRGQPQHF
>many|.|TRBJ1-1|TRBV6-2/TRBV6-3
TGTGCCAGCAGTTACTCCCGCCTGGTTGAAGCTTTCTTT
CASSYSRLVEAFF
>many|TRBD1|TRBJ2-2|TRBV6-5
TGTGCCAGCAGTTACTCGTGGACAGGTACCACCGGGGAGCTGTTTTTT
CASSYSWTGTTGELFF
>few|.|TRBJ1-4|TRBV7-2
TGTGCCAGCAGCTCCGGGGTGGGGGCGAGAGAAAAACTGTTTTTT
CASSSGVGAREKLFF
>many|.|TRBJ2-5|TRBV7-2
TGTGCCAGCAGCCCTGGGCGGAGGCAAGAGACCCAGTACTTC
CASSPGRRQETQYF
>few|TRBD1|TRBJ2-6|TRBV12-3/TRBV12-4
TGTGCCAGCAGTCCCACGGACAGGGGCTCCGGGGCCAACGTCCTGACTTTC
CASSPTDRGSGANVLTF
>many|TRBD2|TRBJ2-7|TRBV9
TGTGCCAGCAGCCCTAGCGGGACGACCTACGAGCAGTACTTC
CASSPSGTTYEQYF
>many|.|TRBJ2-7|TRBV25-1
TGTGCCAGCAGTGAATATAAGGGACCATATACCGAGCAGTACTTC
CASSEYKGPYTEQYF
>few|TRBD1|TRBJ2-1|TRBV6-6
TGTGCCAGCAGTTCAGGGGGCAATAACAATGAGCAGTTCTTC
CASSSGGNNNEQFF
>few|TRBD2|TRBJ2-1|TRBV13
TGTGCCAGCAGCTCCCTCCAGACTAGCGGTGCCTACAATGAGCAGTTCTTC
CASSSLQTSGAYNEQFF
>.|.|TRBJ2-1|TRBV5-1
TGCGCCAGCAGCTTTAGGGGGACCGACAATGAGCAGTTCTTC
CASSFRGTDNEQFF